These 14 T cell receptor beta chains were sequenced from one sample in a study of regulatory T cells in long-lasting Graves disease. Noted time point: persistent/refractory GD, antithyroid drugs over 5 years with positive TRAb. PBMC RNA served as the TCR library source. According to the study, TCR beta libraries were built with iRepertoire HTBI primers and CDR3-region Arm-PCR. Each CDR3 protein is one row after TCRdb ran MiXCR on the multiplex PCR reads. Of some 440,000 distinct CDR3 sequences in the sample, more than 20% are singletons; the top ten hold 7.8%. The sequencing here drew on peripheral blood mononuclear cells (PBMCs), taken when the disease was refractory, from a patient treated with antithyroid drugs. The receptors were sampled from a female donor with Graves disease.

This chain joins TRBV19 and TRBJ1-1; D is perhaps TRBD1 (6 bases). CDR1 and CDR2 (germline): LNHDA, SQIVND (reference sequence). This CDR3 is 15 amino acids long. The V end was cut by 5 bases, the J end by 4 bases, with 17 bases between. This chain's CDR3 is CASSPYRAGSTEAFF. CDR3 sequence (DNA): TGTGCCAGTAGTCCGTACAGGGCGGGGAGCACTGAAGCTTTCTTT.

This clonotype was seen more than once but under ten times. The genes are TRBV3-1 and TRBJ2-3; D unresolved. V was pared by 4 bases and J by 6 bases, with 11 bases between. Per germline, CDR1 LGHDT and CDR2 YNNKEL (reference sequence). The CDR3 loop spans 13 amino acids. As DNA, the CDR3 is TGTGCCAGCAGCCTCGTTACGGAGGATACGCAGTATTTT. This sequence encodes CASSLVTEDTQYF.

CDR3 protein: CASSLVKNYEQYF. For the CDR3, the DNA is TGTGCCAGCAGTTTGGTAAAGAACTACGAGCAGTACTTC. This chain joins TRBV6-2 or TRBV6-3 and TRBJ2-7; D unclear. The CDR3 runs 13 residues. CDR1 and CDR2 from the germline V gene are MNHEY and SVGEGT. Trimming cost V 4 bases and J 3 bases, with 10 bases left between them.

This clonotype was seen at least ten times. The chain links TRBV11-3 to TRBJ2-2, with D maybe TRBD2 (6 bases). Trimming took off 1 base at V and 6 bases at J, with 12 bases between the two ends. This CDR3 is built from 15 residues. Germline V gene data show CDR1 as SGHNT and CDR2 as YENEEA. The CDR3 sequence is CASSLALGGPGELFF. CDR3 DNA sequence: TGTGCCAGCAGCTTAGCCCTGGGGGGACCCGGGGAGCTGTTTTTT.

This chain joins TRBV9 and TRBJ1-2; D not resolved. The germline V gene has CDR1 SGDLS and CDR2 YYNGEE. Trimming removed 6 bases at V and 0 bases at J, with 18 bases between. This CDR3 contains 16 residues. In nucleotides, the CDR3 is TGTGCCAGCACAAAGGCAAAGGTTTCAGCTAACTATGGCTACACCTTC. Amino acids: CASTKAKVSANYGYTF.

This clonotype was observed at least ten times. CDR3 in DNA: TGCAGTGCAGGACAGGGGGCACGGGAGCAGTACTTC. Its translation is CSAGQGAREQYF. The chain carries TRBV20-1 and TRBJ2-7; TRBD1 matches at 11 bases. Germline CDR1 and CDR2: DFQATT and SNEGSKA (reference sequence). The trim removed 6 bases at V and 7 bases at J, leaving 5 bases unmatched. The CDR3 is 12 residues long.

The table lists this clonotype with many counts. The rearrangement joins TRBV6-2 or TRBV6-3 to TRBJ1-2, with D hard to call. This CDR3 has 14 residues. Looked up from germline, CDR1 is MNHEY and CDR2 is SVGEGT. V gave up 5 bases and J gave up 3 bases, with 13 bases separating them. Here the CDR3 DNA reads TGTGCCAGCAGTGAAAGATGGAAATACTATGGCTACACCTTC. Encoded protein: CASSERWKYYGYTF.

About this clonotype: A much larger clone lies one base from this, so it may be a read error. The chain is built from TRBV6-2 or TRBV6-3 and TRBJ1-2; D is undetermined. The V gene lost 0 bases and the J gene lost 4 bases, with 3 bases spanning the gap. Germline values: CDR1 MNHEY, CDR2 SVGEGT. This CDR3 contains 12 residues. CDR3 coding DNA: TGTGCCAGCAGTTACTCCTGCTATGGCTACACCTTC. It is translated as CASSYSCYGYTF.

This clonotype has only a few counts. The chain links TRBV15 to TRBJ1-1; 7 nucleotides agree with TRBD1. V lost 5 bases and J lost 3; bases outside the gene matches: 6. This CDR3 region has 14 residues. Looked up from germline, CDR1 is LNHNV and CDR2 is YYDKDF (reference sequence). The CDR3, as DNA: TGTGCCACCAGCCTCCGGACAGGCCACACTGAAGCTTTCTTT. Translated: CATSLRTGHTEAFF.

The chain couples TRBV20-1 to TRBJ1-1; TRBD1 is a possible D gene (6 bases). Looked up from germline, CDR1 is DFQATT and CDR2 is SNEGSKA (reference sequence). There are 16 residues in the CDR3. V lost 0 bases, J lost 1 base, and 15 bases lay in between. The CDR3 DNA is TGCAGTGCTAGAGATGCGGCCACAGGGCCGAACACTGAAGCTTTCTTT. Translating gives CSARDAATGPNTEAFF.

In its sample, this clonotype was seen many times. This sequence joins TRBV7-2 and TRBJ1-5; 12 bases align to TRBD1. Germline CDR1 SGHTA, CDR2 FQGNSA. The CDR3 has 17 residues. The V gene end was trimmed by 5 bases and the J gene end by 6 bases; junction bases not matched to a gene: 11. Here the CDR3 reads CASSLRGGQGAAQPQHF. The CDR3 nucleotides read TGTGCCAGCAGCCTCAGGGGGGGACAGGGGGCCGCTCAGCCCCAGCATTTT.

This clonotype was detected only a few times. One junction end disagrees with the germline gene, perhaps due to a read error. This CDR3 is CASRLEFGIGGYTF. As DNA, the CDR3 is TGCGCCAGCAGATTGGAGTTCGGGATAGGAGGCTACACCTTC. The V and J genes are TRBV5-1 and TRBJ1-2; D remains ambiguous. Per germline, CDR1 SGHRS and CDR2 YFSETQ. CDR3 length: 14 amino acids.

This clonotype was seen at least ten times. The chain uses TRBV5-8 and TRBJ1-2, with D tentatively TRBD1 (6 bases). The CDR3 consists of 14 residues. Germline lookup yields CDR1 SGHTS and CDR2 YDEGEE. The V end lost 0 bases, the J end lost 8 bases, and 14 bases lay between the germline ends. This chain's CDR3 is CASSLGIPGEGYTF. The DNA of the CDR3 is TGTGCCAGCAGCTTGGGCATACCAGGGGAAGGCTACACCTTC.

This clonotype showed up many times. The chain employs TRBV20-1 and TRBJ1-2; 9 positions match TRBD1. The CDR3 runs to 14 residues. Germline values: CDR1 DFQATT, CDR2 SNEGSKA (reference sequence). The J segment lost 8 bases and the V segment lost 0 bases, leaving 7 bases of the junction unmatched. CDR3: CSARDRGTGYGYTF. The CDR3 bases are TGCAGTGCTAGAGATCGCGGGACAGGGTACGGCTACACCTTC.